A single sample is the source of the 27 T cell receptor beta chains below, sequenced in a study of regulatory T cells in long-lasting Graves disease. Regarding time point: newly diagnosed GD, antithyroid drugs for less than 3 months. RNA from PBMCs was the source of the TCR library. To make TCR beta libraries, researchers used iRepertoire HTBI primers and Arm-PCR of CDR3 regions. TCRdb ran MiXCR on the multiplex PCR reads and lists one entry per CDR3 protein. The sample has about 620,000 distinct CDR3 sequences, 16% seen once. The data were also submitted as part of a second study, on T cells in Graves' hyperthyroidism and ophthalmopathy.

The sequencing used peripheral blood mononuclear cells (PBMCs), collected at new diagnosis, from a patient treated with antithyroid drugs. The receptors were sampled from a woman aged 25 to 39 with Graves disease.

V usage is TRBV7-2 and J usage is TRBJ2-4; 7 bases map to TRBD1. The CDR3 covers 14 residues. Trimming at V came to 3 bases and at J to 8 bases, leaving 7 bases not matched to a gene. Germline values: CDR1 SGHTA, CDR2 FQGNSA. CDR3 nucleotide sequence: TGTGCCAGCAGCTTCGTGGCAGGGGGTGACATTCAGTACTTC. It translates to CASSFVAGGDIQYF.

This clonotype was counted only a few times. The chain recombines TRBV13 with TRBJ1-4; no reliable D call. The germline V gene has CDR1 PRHDT and CDR2 FYEKMQ (reference sequence). V dropped 5 bases and J dropped 8 bases, with 9 bases sitting between them. The CDR3 covers 12 residues. The CDR3 DNA reads as TGTGCCAGCAGCCGGATGCCCGAAAAACTGTTTTTT. Translation: CASSRMPEKLFF. Variable domain in full (rest from reference TRBV13 and TRBJ1-4): AAGVIQSPRHLIKEKRETATLKCYPIPRHDTVYWYQQGPGQDPQFLISFYEKMQSDKGSIPDRFSAQQFSDYHSELNMSSLELGDSALYFCASSRMPEKLFFGSGTQLSVL.

In its sample, this clonotype was seen many times. Here the CDR3 reads CASRVTGTSGKETQYF. CDR3 sequence (DNA): TGTGCCAGTAGGGTGACCGGGACTAGCGGAAAAGAGACCCAGTACTTC. The rearrangement joins TRBV19 to TRBJ2-5, with TRBD2 matching 11 bases. The CDR3 consists of 16 residues. J gave up 3 bases and V 6 bases, and 9 bases lay outside the gene matches. Germline V gene data show CDR1 as LNHDA and CDR2 as SQIVND (reference sequence).

This clonotype was counted ten times or more. V and J are TRBV12-3 or TRBV12-4 and TRBJ2-7, with D perhaps TRBD1 (6 bases). This CDR3 region has 14 residues. Between the trimmed V and J ends, which lost 6 bases and 0 bases, there was a span of 12 bases. CDR3 coding DNA: TGTGCCAGCAGGAGATTGGACAGCTCCTACGAGCAGTACTTC. This sequence encodes CASRRLDSSYEQYF.

This chain uses TRBV5-1 with TRBJ2-1, with TRBD1 as a possible D gene (6 bases). V lost 4 bases, J lost 4 bases, and 12 bases lay in between. This CDR3 contains 14 residues. Germline CDR1 reads SGHRS; CDR2 reads YFSETQ. CDR3 nucleotides: TGCGCCAGCAGCATCTCAACAGGGTACAATGAGCAGTTCTTC. Its translation is CASSISTGYNEQFF.

This clonotype was found a few times. A much larger clone differs from this one at a single base, so this may be a read error. The CDR3 DNA reads as TGTGCCAGCAGGGGTGACGGGGGGCTCGGCACTGAAGCTTTCTTT. It encodes CASRGDGGLGTEAFF. The chain couples TRBV12-3 or TRBV12-4 to TRBJ1-1; D perhaps matches TRBD1 (6 bases). The CDR3 sequence is 15 residues long. V gave up 6 bases and J gave up 4 bases, with 18 bases separating them.

In the case of this clonotype: One base away lies a much larger clone, so this may be a sequencing read error. This chain uses TRBV7-8 with TRBJ1-2, with D perhaps matching TRBD1 (5 bases). This CDR3 spans 14 amino acids. Germline V lookup: CDR1 SGHVS, CDR2 FQNEAQ. Trimming shortened V by 5 bases and J by 3 bases, and 13 bases separated the two germline ends. The CDR3 loop is CASSHRGSYYGYTF. The CDR3 region has the DNA TGTGCCAGCAGCCACCGGGGCAGCTACTATGGCTACACCTTC.

The table lists this clonotype with a few counts. The chain combines TRBV5-5 with TRBJ1-2; D is possibly TRBD1 (5 bases). The CDR3 loop spans 13 amino acids. The V end lost 4 bases, the J end lost 7 bases, and 14 bases lay between the germline ends. From germline, CDR1 is SGHKS and CDR2 YYEKEE (reference sequence). CDR3 in DNA: TGTGCCAGCAGCCCAACGGGGGGTCCTGGCTACACCTTC. Encoded protein: CASSPTGGPGYTF.

There are a few counts of this clonotype. A much more abundant neighbour one base away suggests this may be a read error. This chain joins TRBV7-2 and TRBJ1-2, with D perhaps TRBD1 (5 bases). The germline V gene has CDR1 SGHTA and CDR2 FQGNSA. The CDR3 is made up of 15 amino acids. Trimming stripped 1 base from V and 0 bases from J, with 9 bases between. Written as DNA, the CDR3 is TGTGCCAGCAGCTTAGGGGGCAGTACTAACTATGGCTACACCTTC. Translation gives CASSLGGSTNYGYTF.

Points on this clonotype: A single base separates this from a much larger clone, so it may be a read error. The rearrangement links TRBV27 to TRBJ1-1, with D possibly being TRBD1 (6 bases). Trimming removed 8 bases at V and 6 bases at J, with 13 bases between. CDR1 and CDR2 from the germline V gene are MNHEY and SMNVEV (reference sequence). The CDR3 has 12 amino acids. Here the CDR3 reads CASRTGGAEAFF. CDR3 in DNA: TGTGCCAGCCGGACTGGGGGCGCTGAAGCTTTCTTT.

This clonotype was counted many times. This chain links TRBV20-1 with TRBJ1-5, with D possibly being TRBD1 (5 bases). The CDR3 totals 15 residues. The V and J ends lost 0 bases and 5 bases respectively, with 14 bases between them. Looked up from germline, CDR1 is DFQATT and CDR2 is SNEGSKA (reference sequence). The CDR3 sequence: CSARDLGLPYQPQHF. Here the CDR3 DNA reads TGCAGTGCTAGAGATCTGGGACTACCATATCAGCCCCAGCATTTT.

This clonotype was counted ten times or more. CDR3 in amino acids: CASSLSGRDNQPQHF. The CDR3 DNA reads TGTGCCAGCAGCTTATCGGGGCGAGACAATCAGCCCCAGCATTTT. The V call is TRBV11-2, the J call TRBJ1-5; weak D call: TRBD1 (5 bases). This CDR3 is built from 15 residues. Trimming pared 2 bases from V and 3 bases from J, leaving 11 bases between. Germline CDR1 is SGHAT and CDR2 is FQNNGV.

This clonotype turned up a few times. V usage is TRBV9 and J usage is TRBJ2-3; 15 nucleotides line up with TRBD2. This CDR3 is 18 amino acids long. Trimming cost V 0 bases and J 0 bases; bases outside gene matches: 2. Germline V gene lookup returns CDR1 SGDLS and CDR2 YYNGEE. CDR3 coding DNA: TGTGCCAGCAGCGTAGGGACTAGCGGGAGGGGAAGCACAGATACGCAGTATTTT. This encodes CASSVGTSGRGSTDTQYF.

The chain has TRBV12-3 or TRBV12-4 and TRBJ2-1, with 9 bases identical to TRBD2. The V segment lost 2 bases and the J segment 6 bases; nucleotides outside the gene matches: 8. The CDR3 spans 16 residues. The CDR3 loop reads CASSLLASGILNEQFF. The CDR3 region has the DNA TGTGCCAGCAGTTTATTGGCTAGCGGGATTCTCAATGAGCAGTTCTTC.

The chain uses TRBV5-6 and TRBJ1-1; D gene ambiguous. With 2 bases removed from V and 1 base from J, the gap between germline ends came to 15 bases. Germline-derived CDR1 and CDR2 are SGHDT and YYEEEE. This CDR3 is built from 16 residues. The CDR3 spells CASSFSRGRSNTEAFF. In nucleotides, the CDR3 is TGTGCCAGCAGCTTTTCTCGCGGCAGATCGAACACTGAAGCTTTCTTT.

This clonotype was seen ten or more times. The rearrangement joins TRBV12-3 or TRBV12-4 to TRBJ1-5, with D unresolved. This CDR3 has 14 amino acids. V was pared by 0 bases and J by 10 bases, with 13 bases between. The CDR3 DNA reads as TGTGCCAGCAGTTTAGCAGTCGGTGGAGCTCCCCAGCATTTT. As protein: CASSLAVGGAPQHF.

This clonotype was counted at least ten times. The CDR3 DNA reads as TGTGCCAGCAGAGGGGACACGGCCTCACCCCAGCGGTACGAGCAGTACTTC. Translation: CASRGDTASPQRYEQYF. This rearrangement joins TRBV6-1 to TRBJ2-7; maybe TRBD1 (6 bases). The CDR3 covers 17 residues. The germline gives CDR1 MNHNS, CDR2 SASEGT. Trimming left V 6 bases short and J 4 bases short, with 25 bases between.

In its sample, this clonotype was seen many times. CDR3 bases: TGTGCCAGCAGGCCGGGACAGGCCTCCTACGAGCAGTACTTC. This gives the protein CASRPGQASYEQYF. The rearrangement uses TRBV28 and TRBJ2-7, with 8 bases fitting TRBD1. Germline V gives CDR1 MDHEN, CDR2 SYDVKM. V shed 6 bases and J 0 bases; nucleotides not matched to a gene: 4. The CDR3 extends over 14 amino acids.

This clonotype was recorded at least ten times. This chain uses TRBV20-1 with TRBJ2-7, with 8 bases aligning to TRBD2. Looked up from germline, CDR1 is DFQATT and CDR2 is SNEGSKA (reference sequence). Unmatched junction bases numbered 4, after V lost 6 bases and J lost 3 bases. The CDR3 is 12 amino acids. The CDR3 sequence is CSAKGLDYEQYF. In DNA, the CDR3 is TGCAGTGCAAAGGGACTAGACTACGAGCAGTACTTC.

This clonotype has ten or more counts. The CDR3 sequence is CASSYSPHRGGYNEQFF. For the CDR3, the DNA is TGTGCCAGCAGTTACTCACCTCACAGGGGCGGATACAATGAGCAGTTCTTC. The chain carries TRBV6-5 and TRBJ2-1, with 7 bases fitting TRBD1. The CDR3 is 17 amino acids. CDR1 MNHEY and CDR2 SVGAGI come from the germline V gene. J gave up 4 bases and V 0 bases, and 9 bases lay outside the gene matches.

This clonotype occurred many times. The gene calls are TRBV6-1 and TRBJ2-7; 12 bases are shared with TRBD2. Germline CDR1 is MNHNS and CDR2 is SASEGT. This CDR3 contains 15 residues. V was pared by 7 bases and J by 2 bases, with 6 bases of the junction left unmatched. The CDR3 DNA is TGTGCCAGCAACCCACTAGCGGGAGGTCCCTACGAGCAGTACTTC. It is translated as CASNPLAGGPYEQYF.

This clonotype has a count of ten or more. This chain connects TRBV10-3 to TRBJ2-4; D not certain. The germline V and J ends were trimmed by 3 bases and 0 bases, with 6 bases remaining between them. Germline assignment: CDR1 ENHRY and CDR2 SYGVKD. The CDR3 is 14 residues long. As DNA, the CDR3 is TGTGCCATCAGTGACGGGCTAGCCAAAAACATTCAGTACTTC. As protein: CAISDGLAKNIQYF.

This clonotype was detected once. An end of the junction differs from the germline gene, which may be a read error. The chain couples TRBV12-3 or TRBV12-4 to TRBJ2-3, with 7 bases identical to TRBD2. The CDR3 consists of 15 residues. Here the CDR3 reads CASSFGGGGNTEALF. CDR3 bases: TGTGCCAGCAGTTTCGGTGGGGGAGGGAACACTGAAGCTCTCTTT.

This clonotype was observed at least ten times. The J gene is TRBJ2-7, the V gene TRBV7-2, with 11 bases aligning to TRBD1. This CDR3 contains 15 residues. Looked up from germline, CDR1 is SGHTA and CDR2 is FQGNSA. After removal of 6 bases from V and 0 bases from J, the junction contained 4 bases not matched to a gene. In DNA, the CDR3 is TGTGCCAGCAGGTGGACAGGGGGCCACTCCTACGAGCAGTACTTC. Translating it yields CASRWTGGHSYEQYF.

In its sample, this clonotype was seen a few times. The chain recombines TRBV11-2 with TRBJ2-7; TRBD2 aligns across 9 bases. V was clipped by 1 base and J by 8 bases; unmatched bases: 15. CDR1 and CDR2 from the germline V gene are SGHAT and FQNNGV. This CDR3 is built from 17 residues. The CDR3 DNA sequence: TGTGCCAGCAGCTTAGGAGTAGCGGGAGCGGGCCCTACGAAGCAGTACTTC. It translates to CASSLGVAGAGPTKQYF.

This clonotype was seen more than once but under ten times. V is TRBV5-1 and J is TRBJ2-6; D gene uncertain. The CDR3 extends over 17 amino acids. Germline CDR1 and CDR2: SGHRS and YFSETQ. The V and J ends lost 0 bases and 0 bases respectively, with 10 bases between them. The CDR3, as DNA: TGCGCCAGCAGCTTGGTGGTGGAGTCCTCTGGGGCCAACGTCCTGACTTTC. Encoded protein: CASSLVVESSGANVLTF.

This clonotype was counted a few times. This chain uses TRBV24-1 with TRBJ2-1, with a tentative D call TRBD1 (6 bases). With 7 bases removed from V and 5 bases from J, the gap between germline ends came to 17 bases. Germline V CDR1 and CDR2: KGHDR, SFDVKD. The CDR3 spans 15 residues. In DNA, the CDR3 is TGTGCCACCAGCCGCACGAGGGGGAACAACAATGAGCAGTTCTTC. Amino acids: CATSRTRGNNNEQFF.